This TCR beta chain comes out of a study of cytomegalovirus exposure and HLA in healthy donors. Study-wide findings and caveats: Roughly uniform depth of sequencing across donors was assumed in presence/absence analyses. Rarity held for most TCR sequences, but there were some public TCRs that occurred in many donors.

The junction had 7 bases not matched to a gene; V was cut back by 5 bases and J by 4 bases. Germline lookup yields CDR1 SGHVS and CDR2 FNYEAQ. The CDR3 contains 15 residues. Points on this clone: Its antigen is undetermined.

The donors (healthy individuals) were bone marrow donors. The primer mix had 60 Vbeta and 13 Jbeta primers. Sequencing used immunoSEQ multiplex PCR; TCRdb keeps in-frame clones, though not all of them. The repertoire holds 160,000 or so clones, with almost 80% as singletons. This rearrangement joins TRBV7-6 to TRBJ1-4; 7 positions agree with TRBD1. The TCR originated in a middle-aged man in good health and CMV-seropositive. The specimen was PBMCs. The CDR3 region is CASSQRQGLNEKLFF. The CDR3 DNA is TGTGCCAGCAGCCAGAGACAGGGCCTTAATGAAAAACTGTTTTTT.